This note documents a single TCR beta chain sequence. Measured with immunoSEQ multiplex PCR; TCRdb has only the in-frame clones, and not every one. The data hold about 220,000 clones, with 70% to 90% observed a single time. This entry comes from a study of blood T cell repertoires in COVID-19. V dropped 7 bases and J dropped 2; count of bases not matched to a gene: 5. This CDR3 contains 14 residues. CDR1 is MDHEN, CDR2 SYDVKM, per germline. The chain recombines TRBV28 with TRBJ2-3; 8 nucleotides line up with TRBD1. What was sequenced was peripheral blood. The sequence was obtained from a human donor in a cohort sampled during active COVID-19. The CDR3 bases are TGTGCCAGCAATACAGGGGGGTACACAGATACGCAGTATTTT. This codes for CASNTGGYTDTQYF.